The source of this T cell receptor (beta chain) is a study of cytomegalovirus exposure and HLA in healthy donors (dated by TCRdb to 2016 to 2017). Regarding the complete study: According to an earlier analysis of a few hundred of the donors, about 179 million T cells yielded 100 million or so unique TCR beta sequences and approximately 300 Gb of sequence data. An early release that covered about 600 HLA-typed donors contained around 300 gigabases of sequencing data and some 87 million unique TCR sequences. Of the roughly 400 genotyped donors, about 80% fell in the genetic ancestry cluster associated with self-reported Caucasian donors. The study aimed to test whether cataloging public T cell receptors could reveal signatures of past pathogen exposure. The study profiled the T cell repertoires of around 700 subjects by immunosequencing and related them to cytomegalovirus serostatus. In addition to the first cohort of 666 subjects, a separate validation cohort of 130 or so different subjects was used. High-throughput TCR immunosequencing, statistical association of individual TCRs with disease status, and machine learning were combined to predict cytomegalovirus infection status. To study patterns of TCR occurrence, a later analysis re-analyzed previously published TCR beta repertoires from 550 to 800 donors and added high-resolution HLA genotyping. The later analysis used no new phenotypic data to find candidate immune exposures, relying instead on TCR beta sequences and their occurrence across donors. An earlier analysis of 587 of the donors used high-throughput TCR beta sequencing to judge whether each TCR beta V gene segment behaved as functional or pseudogenic. Donor age, sex, ethnicity and CMV serostatus were compiled alongside the repertoire data. A later genetic analysis used genome-wide SNP genotypes for about 65% of the 666 donors, treating that subset as a discovery cohort. All discovery cohort repertoires had been generated on a single sequencing platform. Class I and class II HLA loci were covered by the typing at four-digit resolution. Typing coverage differed by locus: A, B, C, DRB1 and DQB1 were typed in about 620-630 donors, DQA1 in 500 to 550, DPA1 in around 600, and DPB1 in just under 490. Roughly five DR-DQ haplotypes were handled as single units for association and clustering, since linkage in the cohort was strong. On average, roughly 240,000 unique TCR beta nucleotide sequences were sequenced per donor among a few hundred genotyped donors of the cohort, with roughly 20% of those sequences being non-productive.

V is clipped by 0 bases and J by 1 base, and the sequence between their germline boundaries is 8 bases long. CDR1 and CDR2 are drawn from the germline V gene: SGDLS, YYNGEE. There are 14 amino acids in the CDR3, from cysteine to phenylalanine inclusive. The entry retains the CDR3 DNA only, 42 bases that are in frame from base 1. Notes on this clone: What antigen it recognizes has not been identified. The input lacks base qualities; no much larger clone sits a single base away.

In total, more than 500 healthy bone marrow donors made up the cohort. All cohort members were sampled while nominally healthy, although unrecorded immune exposures were likely present. The donor tested CMV seronegative and was one of the 352 seronegative cohort members. Each donor provided a peripheral blood sample, and peripheral blood mononuclear cells were used for TCR beta sequencing. Genomic DNA was extracted from the blood cell samples with the Qiagen DNeasy Blood Extraction Kit. To prepare the library, the immunoSEQ multiplex PCR assay was applied. For the multiplex PCR, a mixture combining 60 forward primers for TCR Vbeta segments and 13 reverse primers for TCR Jbeta segments was used. The CDR3 region of rearranged TCR beta genes was amplified from genomic DNA by a multiplex PCR assay. The amplified TCR beta libraries were sequenced on the Illumina HiSeq System as 87-base-pair reads. For the original study's pipeline: A later analysis tallied roughly 80 million unique TCR beta chains across the 610 or so repertoires, and some 12 million of those chains were shared by two or more donors. To remove PCR and sequencing errors, raw reads were error-corrected and collapsed into unique sequences using a nearest-neighbor algorithm that merged closely related sequences. CDR3 sequences were aligned to IMGT reference sequences to assign V, D and J gene segments. For a sequence to be retained, a match of at least six nucleotides to both a V gene segment and a J gene segment was required. A rearrangement counted as productive if the CDR3 had no stop codons and remained in frame with V and J, and every other rearrangement counted as non-productive. Following IMGT convention, CDR3 was defined as the stretch from the second conserved V-encoded cysteine to the conserved J-encoded phenylalanine. In an earlier analysis of around 540 of the donors, sequences lacking an unambiguous match to a single V gene segment were excluded. In an earlier analysis of around 590 of the donors, a V segment was called functional when productive rearrangements were above 56.7%, and segregating when the standard deviation between donors exceeded 5%. To diagnose cytomegalovirus status from the catalog of TCR beta chain sequences, a statistical classification framework was built. In a later analysis, TCR nucleotide sequences were compared against IMGT/GENE-DB human TR gene sequences so that V and J genes could be assigned. The TCRdist pipeline was used in a later analysis to assign CDR3 sequences and most-parsimonious VDJ recombination scenarios. In a later analysis, each TCR beta chain was defined by its CDR3 amino acid sequence together with its V-gene family, and reads without a unique V-gene family were excluded. A later analysis removed roughly 590 highly shared, low-generation-probability nucleotide sequences to deal with suspected cross-contamination and a sequencing artifact. In a later analysis, a clonal expansion index for each public chain was calculated from normalized within-repertoire ranks of inferred template counts. A later analysis computed generation probabilities with a VDJ recombination model fitted to out-of-frame rearrangements, and checked the results against IGoR. Hypergeometric tests were used in a later analysis to score TCR-TCR, TCR-HLA and TCR-CMV co-occurrence, with a repertoire-size bias correction applied to the TCR pairs. In a later analysis, false discovery rates were estimated by permuting HLA or CMV assignments 20 times. In a later analysis, co-occurring TCRs were grouped using DBSCAN, with TCRdist sequence similarity added in when clustering inside HLA-allele-positive subsets. Repertoires with fewer than 30,000 or more than 120,000 public chains, plus five repertoires with anomalous nucleotide sharing, were excluded from co-occurrence clustering. TCRdb stores this immuneACCESS table with in-frame sequences only. Part of the clones is absent; in the studies checked, under half of the shortfall reflects unresolved V genes, and no reason is known for the rest. That table supplies the V and J calls and clone size; D and trimming were determined from the DNA. Counted in this sample were some 180,000 clones; around 80% of them appeared once. The top ten constitute roughly 2% of the sample.

What the authors observed across the whole study: A later analysis found that HLA-associated TCR beta chains were more clonally expanded and had lower generation probabilities than equally common non-associated chains. When HLA alleles, especially DR and DQ, strongly co-occurred, attributing TCR associations to individual alleles was difficult. A later genetic analysis reported fewer N-insertions in productive TCRs among donors in an Asian-associated ancestry cluster than the roughly 700-donor mean. In an earlier analysis of 587 of the donors, most TCR beta V segments appeared in productive rearrangements about 87% or about 30% of the time, broadly matching IMGT annotations. In a later genetic analysis, a missense DCLRE1C variant was associated with V-gene and J-gene trimming of TCR beta chains, and the association was replicated in an independent cohort. At a false discovery rate of 0.05, a later analysis linked about 16,000 TCR beta sequences to specific HLA alleles. The 87-base-pair reads could not distinguish some IMGT-functional V segments, including TRBV6-2 and TRBV6-3, so those segments were excluded. The classifier was reported to diagnose cytomegalovirus status with high specificity and sensitivity in both the original cohort and the validation cohort. For the cohort, immune exposure information was limited to CMV serostatus. A later analysis reported that several top co-occurrence clusters appeared linked to parvovirus B19, influenza, CMV and Epstein-Barr virus. Because HLA typing was unavailable for some donors at each locus, only the typed subset was used in association tests. While some public TCRs were present in many individuals, most TCR sequences turned up only very rarely across donors. According to the authors, the approach could potentially be generalized to other disease states and immunological phenotypes. A further reported finding was that TCR beta sequences accurately predicted the HLA-A and HLA-B alleles for most subjects in the first cohort. In a later analysis, the rate of TCR association differed among HLA loci, with DRB1 alleles having the most associated TCRs and HLA-C alleles having the fewest. The study gave a list of over 150 TCR beta chains associated with cytomegalovirus. According to a later analysis, most CMV-associated TCR beta chains appeared to be HLA-restricted, and the HLA associations seemed to be driven largely by CMV exposure. The earlier analysis of 587 of the donors excluded roughly 17 rarely observed V segments, including chromosome 9 orphons, because counts were too low. Linkage disequilibrium might explain the correlated functional status among segregating V segments, but an unknown experimental factor could not be ruled out. In vitro tests confirmed that three of the cytomegalovirus-associated TCR beta chains recognize cytomegalovirus antigens. Sequencing depth was assumed to be roughly uniform across donors in the presence/absence analyses, though that assumption may not hold. A cluster of highly shared sequence variants was judged likely to represent a technical artifact of the sequencing pipeline. The cohort was sequenced for TCR beta chains only, and without alpha or paired-chain data the features that could be detected were limited.

This clonotype was sampled from a man in his thirties or forties in good health and CMV-seronegative. Sequencing was carried out using PBMCs. The rearranged segments are TRBV9 and TRBJ2-7; TRBD1 might be the D gene, on 6 matching bases. The sequenced DNA is TGTGCCAGCAGCGTAGTAGGACAGTCCTACGAGCAGTACTTC. Its translation reads: CASSVVGQSYEQYF.